A selection of T cell receptor beta chains follows, all from one sample in a study of cytomegalovirus exposure and HLA in healthy donors. Assay: immunoSEQ multiplex PCR; the TCRdb copy retains only in-frame clones and omits some. The sample records roughly 130,000 clones, roughly 70% being singletons. Specimen: PBMCs. These receptors originate from a middle-aged man in good health and CMV-seropositive. The CDR3 runs from the conserved cysteine through the conserved F or W. Fields, in order: D gene, clone size, V gene, J gene, CDR3 protein, CDR3 DNA. D genes are given only for firm matches. Not every row has a clone size; where given, it reads once, few, many or a size class.

>.|.|TRBV6-6|TRBJ2-7
CASSYRDTYEQYF
TGTGCCAGCAGTTACCGGGACACCTACGAGCAGTACTTC
>.|.|TRBV19|TRBJ1-1
CASSILTEAFF
TGTGCCAGTAGTATTCTCACTGAAGCTTTCTTT
>.|.|TRBV30|TRBJ2-5
CAWSVFRGNQETQYF
TGTGCCTGGAGTGTATTTAGAGGGAATCAAGAGACCCAGTACTTC
>.|.|TRBV7-2|TRBJ2-7
CASSWGETYEQYF
TGTGCCAGCAGCTGGGGGGAGACCTACGAGCAGTACTTC
>.|.|TRBV9|TRBJ2-7
CASSTIQGYEQYF
TGTGCCAGCAGCACCATACAGGGCTACGAGCAGTACTTC
>.|.|TRBV28|TRBJ2-7
CASRVFRGGYEQYF
TGTGCCAGCAGGGTTTTTAGGGGGGGCTACGAGCAGTACTTC
>TRBD1|.|TRBV28|TRBJ1-2
CASTLGQGAYGYTF
TGTGCCAGCACCCTGGGACAGGGGGCGTATGGCTACACCTTC
>TRBD1|few|TRBV2|TRBJ2-3
CASKRTGGTDTQYF
TGTGCCAGCAAGAGGACAGGGGGGACAGATACGCAGTATTTT
>.|few|TRBV10-3|TRBJ2-2
CAIQGEDTGELFF
TGTGCCATACAGGGAGAGGACACCGGGGAGCTGTTTTTT
>.|.|TRBV5-1|TRBJ2-7
CASSLVGGWEQYF
TGCGCCAGCAGCTTGGTAGGGGGTTGGGAGCAGTACTTC
>.|once|TRBV15|TRBJ2-7
CATSREAVGDNYEQYF
TGTGCCACCAGCAGAGAGGCCGTAGGGGACAATTACGAGCAGTACTTC
>TRBD2|.|TRBV13|TRBJ2-1
CASSPILRTREYNEQFF
TGTGCCAGCAGCCCCATCCTCCGGACTAGAGAGTACAATGAGCAGTTCTTC
>.|.|TRBV7-2|TRBJ2-7
CASSLVRLPTYEQYF
TGTGCCAGCAGCTTAGTCAGATTACCCACCTACGAGCAGTACTTC
>.|.|TRBV19|TRBJ2-1
CASKLDRSSYNEQFF
TGTGCCAGTAAGCTCGACCGGAGCTCCTACAATGAGCAGTTCTTC
>.|.|TRBV9|TRBJ2-7
CASSPRLGLEGEQYF
TGTGCCAGCAGCCCCCGACTGGGACTTGAGGGCGAGCAGTACTTC
>TRBD2|few|TRBV5-1|TRBJ2-7
CASSPLASGGYYEQYF
TGCGCCAGCAGCCCCCTGGCTAGCGGGGGTTACTACGAGCAGTACTTC
>.|many|TRBV28|TRBJ2-7
CASSLSMAGMSEQYF
TGTGCCAGCAGTTTAAGCATGGCAGGTATGAGCGAGCAGTACTTC
>.|.|TRBV2|TRBJ2-2
CASSRGNTGELFF
TGTGCCAGCAGCAGGGGGAACACCGGGGAGCTGTTTTTT
>.|few|TRBV7-8|TRBJ1-1
CASSLGKGRGPAEAFF
TGTGCCAGCAGCTTAGGGAAGGGCAGGGGTCCCGCTGAAGCTTTCTTT
>TRBD2|.|TRBV27|TRBJ2-7
CASRTSGTSGRRYEQYF
TGTGCCAGCCGCACCTCAGGGACTAGCGGGAGGCGCTACGAGCAGTACTTC
>.|.|TRBV2|TRBJ2-1
CAIPTITSSYNEQFF
TGTGCCATCCCTACCATTACGAGCTCCTACAATGAGCAGTTCTTC
>.|.|TRBV5-1|TRBJ2-1
CASSLGWDSREQFF
TGCGCCAGCAGCTTGGGGTGGGACTCACGGGAGCAGTTCTTC
>TRBD2|.|TRBV5-1|TRBJ2-7
CASSLAGSGLNYEQYF
TGCGCCAGCAGCTTGGCTGGTAGCGGGCTAAACTACGAGCAGTACTTC
>TRBD2|.|TRBV19|TRBJ2-7
CATRLAGGPGYEQYF
TGTGCCACCCGACTAGCGGGAGGGCCTGGCTACGAGCAGTACTTC
>.|.|TRBV5-1|TRBJ1-1
CASSSTAGGTEAFF
TGCGCCAGCAGCTCGACCGCCGGGGGCACTGAAGCTTTCTTT
>.|.|TRBV20-1|TRBJ1-4
CSARIREKLFF
TGCAGTGCTAGGATTCGGGAAAAACTGTTTTTT
>.|.|TRBV7-7|TRBJ2-5
CASSLDAAGPQETQYF
TGTGCCAGCAGCTTAGACGCGGCAGGGCCGCAAGAGACCCAGTACTTC
>TRBD1|.|TRBV5-6|TRBJ2-7
CASTQTGKYEQYF
TGTGCCAGCACTCAGACAGGGAAATACGAGCAGTACTTC
>TRBD1|.|TRBV2|TRBJ2-5
CASSASGQAPYQETQYF
TGTGCCAGCAGTGCTTCTGGACAGGCGCCGTACCAAGAGACCCAGTACTTC
>TRBD2|.|TRBV6-4|TRBJ2-1
CASSPGLAGIYNEQFF
TGTGCCAGCAGCCCGGGACTAGCGGGAATCTACAATGAGCAGTTCTTC
>.|.|TRBV28|TRBJ1-2
CASSLRAGAGGYTF
TGTGCCAGCAGTTTACGAGCAGGGGCAGGAGGCTACACCTTC